Here is one T cell receptor beta chain with its context. V was cut by 1 base and J by 7 bases, with 16 bases left in between. The germline V gene has CDR1 SGHAT and CDR2 FQNNGV. The CDR3 extends over 15 amino acids. Assay used: immunoSEQ multiplex PCR; TCRdb lists only in-frame clones, some missing. The table shows tens of thousands of clones, with 87% occurring only once. This record belongs to a study of pediatric ulcerative colitis. Control subjects, colonoscoped for suspected IBD, had macroscopically and histologically normal endoscopy. The chain links TRBV11-2 to TRBJ1-2, with D perhaps TRBD1 (5 bases). The source of this sequence is a boy younger than 18 who was a control in a study of pediatric ulcerative colitis. The sequencing sample was made of blood. The DNA of the CDR3 is TGTGCCAGCAGCTTAGTGGCAGGGAAGGGGCTTGGCTACACCTTC. It translates to CASSLVAGKGLGYTF.